These 21 T cell receptor beta chains were all obtained from the same sample, sequenced in a study of shared clonotypes between healthy human individuals. Produced via immunoSEQ multiplex PCR; TCRdb's table is partial and in-frame only. The sample holds 2 million to 3 million clones, approximately 94% seen once. The sequenced sample consisted of naive CD4+ T cells from PBMCs. Subset indicated: CD45RA+ positively selected. Every receptor here comes from a man aged 18 to 30 in good health. Some clones in this sample may be carry-over from other donors' samples.

The V gene is TRBV15, the J gene TRBJ2-2; D gene unclear. CDR1 LNHNV and CDR2 YYDKDF come from the germline V gene (reference sequence). The V gene lost 3 bases and the J gene lost 7 bases, with 15 bases spanning the gap. The CDR3 covers 15 residues. The CDR3 coding sequence is TGTGCCACCAGCAGGCTCGAGGTGGGCAGCGGGGAGCTGTTTTTT. Amino acids: CATSRLEVGSGELFF.

CDR3: CASSQDTAGVYEQYF. CDR3 DNA sequence: TGTGCCAGCAGCCAAGATACGGCGGGAGTATACGAGCAGTACTTC. This rearrangement joins TRBV4-2 to TRBJ2-7; 7 bases are a match to TRBD2. V shed 0 bases and J 4 bases; nucleotides not matched to a gene: 6. CDR3 length: 15 residues. In germline, CDR1 is LGHNA, CDR2 YNFKEQ.

The chain carries TRBV15 and TRBJ2-7; D gene uncertain. V was shortened by 0 bases and J by 0 bases, with 15 bases between the two germline ends. The CDR3 loop spans 17 amino acids. Per germline, CDR1 LNHNV and CDR2 YYDKDF (reference sequence). DNA for the CDR3: TGTGCCACCAGCAGAGAGCTACCGGCAGCCCCCTCCTACGAGCAGTACTTC. Translation: CATSRELPAAPSYEQYF.

In DNA, the CDR3 is TGTGCCAGCAGATACCAGGGGGCGACTTACCATGAGCAGTTCTTC. Residues: CASRYQGATYHEQFF. V usage is TRBV27 and J usage is TRBJ2-1, with 8 bases lining up with TRBD1. The ends lost 6 bases at V and 8 bases at J; junction bases unmatched: 12. Germline V gives CDR1 MNHEY, CDR2 SMNVEV (reference sequence). This CDR3 has 15 amino acids.

The rearrangement joins TRBV19 to TRBJ1-2, with D maybe TRBD1 (5 bases). The CDR3 is 12 residues long. The V and J ends lost 9 bases and 2 bases respectively, with 10 bases between them. Per germline, CDR1 LNHDA and CDR2 SQIVND (reference sequence). In DNA form, the CDR3 reads TGTGCCAGCCAGACAGAAAACTATGGCTACACCTTC. This gives the protein CASQTENYGYTF. The whole variable domain, filled in from reference TRBV19 and TRBJ1-2, reads DGGITQSPKYLFRKEGQNVTLSCEQNLNHDAMYWYRQDPGQGLRLIYYSQIVNDFQKGDIAEGYSVSREKKESFPLTVTSAQKNPTAFYLCASQTENYGYTFGSGTRLTVV.

This rearrangement joins TRBV28 to TRBJ2-1; D remains ambiguous. V lost 7 bases to trimming and J lost 8 bases, with 12 bases between them. The CDR3 sequence is 12 residues long. Germline V gene lookup returns CDR1 MDHEN and CDR2 SYDVKM. Here the CDR3 reads CASTDPGHEQFF. CDR3 DNA sequence: TGTGCCAGCACAGACCCCGGTCATGAGCAGTTCTTC.

The V call is TRBV9, the J call TRBJ2-1; 8 bases line up with TRBD2. V lost 0 bases and J lost 4; bases outside the gene matches: 3. The germline gives CDR1 SGDLS, CDR2 YYNGEE. CDR3 size: 15 residues. CDR3 nucleotide sequence: TGTGCCAGCAGCGTAGCGGGAGGGCTTTACAATGAGCAGTTCTTC. Translating gives CASSVAGGLYNEQFF.

Comment on this clone: Relative to the germline gene, one junction end is altered; a read error may explain this. The chain recombines TRBV7-2 with TRBJ2-7; 7 bases are shared with TRBD2. Germline V gene lookup returns CDR1 SGHTA and CDR2 FQGNSA. CDR3 length equals 15 residues. In nucleotides, the CDR3 is TGTGCCAGCAGCTCCCAAGCGCCTAGCGGAGGGGCAATGGACTTC. The encoded protein is CASSSQAPSGGAMDF.

Comments on this clone: A junction end diverges from the germline sequence, so it may reflect a read error. This chain connects TRBV7-8 to TRBJ2-7; D unresolved. The CDR3 spans 15 residues. Germline V gene lookup returns CDR1 SGHVS and CDR2 FQNEAQ. The CDR3 loop is CANSSERPLAYEQYF. As DNA, the CDR3 is TGTGCCAACAGCTCAGAGCGACCCCTTGCCTACGAGCAGTACTTC.

This chain uses TRBV25-1 with TRBJ2-5, with D tentatively TRBD1 or TRBD2 (5 bases each). Germline assignment: CDR1 MGHDK and CDR2 SYGVNS. This CDR3 spans 15 amino acids. Between the trimmed V and J ends, which lost 3 bases and 4 bases, there was a span of 15 bases. The CDR3 coding sequence is TGTGCCAGCAGTGATGGGGGACGTGGCCCAGAGACCCAGTACTTC. It translates to CASSDGGRGPETQYF.

As concerns this clone: The sample has other DNA sequences that encode this CDR3 too. The chain uses TRBV15 and TRBJ1-1, with D possibly matching TRBD1 (5 bases). Trimming took 0 bases from V and 4 from J, leaving 9 bases between them. The germline gives CDR1 LNHNV, CDR2 YYDKDF (reference sequence). The CDR3 loop spans 14 amino acids. The CDR3 is CATSRDGTGTEAFF. The CDR3 DNA reads as TGTGCCACCAGCAGAGATGGGACCGGCACTGAAGCTTTCTTT.

The chain's CDR3 is CASSLWADQETQYF. The CDR3 DNA reads TGTGCCAGCAGCCTTTGGGCAGACCAAGAGACCCAGTACTTC. V usage is TRBV28 and J usage is TRBJ2-5; no reliable D call. The germline V and J ends were trimmed by 6 bases and 0 bases, with 11 bases remaining between them. Germline assignment: CDR1 MDHEN and CDR2 SYDVKM. The CDR3 contains 14 residues.

The CDR3 coding sequence is TGTGCCAGCAGTTTGGGGCGCTCTGGAAACACCATATATTTT. Amino acid sequence: CASSLGRSGNTIYF. The chain recombines TRBV28 with TRBJ1-3, with TRBD1 as a possible D gene (5 bases). Germline-derived CDR1 and CDR2 are MDHEN and SYDVKM. V was cut by 3 bases and J by 0 bases, with 6 bases left in between. This CDR3 is 14 amino acids long.

The chain has TRBV19 and TRBJ2-1; 10 nucleotides agree with TRBD2. J lost 8 bases, V lost 6 bases, and 13 bases had no gene match. This CDR3 has 16 amino acids. The germline CDR1 and CDR2 sequences are LNHDA and SQIVND (reference sequence). The CDR3 protein is CASRLAGEGPSDEQFF. The CDR3 DNA reads as TGTGCCAGTAGGCTAGCGGGAGAGGGTCCGTCTGATGAGCAGTTCTTC.

The V call is TRBV19, the J call TRBJ2-4; the D is unclear. There are 16 residues in the CDR3. V lost 5 bases to trimming and J lost 6 bases, with 20 bases between them. The germline gives CDR1 LNHDA, CDR2 SQIVND (reference sequence). DNA of the CDR3: TGTGCCAGTAGTGAGACCCTACTATCGGATGGAAACATTCAGTACTTC. Amino acid sequence: CASSETLLSDGNIQYF.

The rearrangement links TRBV2 to TRBJ2-4; 7 bases match TRBD1. The CDR3 has 14 amino acids. Germline CDR1 SNHLY, CDR2 FYNNEI. V lost 8 bases, J lost 0 bases, and 4 bases stayed unmatched. The CDR3 loop is CASRWTGAKNIQYF. In DNA form, the CDR3 reads TGTGCCAGCCGATGGACAGGAGCCAAAAACATTCAGTACTTC.

The genes are TRBV19 and TRBJ2-2, with D perhaps TRBD2 (6 bases). CDR3 length: 16 residues. CDR1 is LNHDA, CDR2 SQIVND, per germline (reference sequence). V was shortened by 0 bases and J by 3 bases, with 11 bases between the two germline ends. The DNA of the CDR3 is TGTGCCAGTAGTATAGATTCCGGGGACTACACCGGGGAGCTGTTTTTT. Its protein is CASSIDSGDYTGELFF.

The chain is built from TRBV28 and TRBJ2-7; the match to TRBD2 covers 9 bases. The CDR3 contains 16 residues. V gave up 10 bases and J gave up 3 bases; unmatched junction bases: 16. The germline gives CDR1 MDHEN, CDR2 SYDVKM. CDR3 DNA: TGTGCCACCACTATAGGGGGGGCTAGCGGGAACTACGAGCAGTACTTC. Its translation: CATTIGGASGNYEQYF.

The V gene is TRBV28, the J gene TRBJ2-5; 10 bases map to TRBD2. The J call is uncertain, as TRBJ2-7 better fits the DNA end. Germline V gives CDR1 MDHEN, CDR2 SYDVKM. This CDR3 contains 16 residues. Here the CDR3 DNA reads TGTGCCAGCAGTTTATCGGGTGGGACTAGCGCCTACGAGCAGTACTTC. Its protein is CASSLSGGTSAYEQYF.

The chain combines TRBV6-6 with TRBJ2-7, with D possibly being TRBD2 (6 bases). Germline assignment: CDR1 MNHNY and CDR2 SVGAGI (reference sequence). Trimming pared 6 bases from V and 5 bases from J, leaving 17 bases between. This CDR3 comprises 14 residues. The CDR3 loop is CASSYRDLGNEQYF. The CDR3 DNA sequence: TGTGCCAGCAGCTACCGGGACTTAGGGAACGAGCAGTACTTC.

This clone has a handful of counts. The V call is TRBV6-1, the J call TRBJ1-2, with 9 bases fitting TRBD1. The ends lost 6 bases at V and 2 bases at J; junction bases unmatched: 7. Germline values: CDR1 MNHNS, CDR2 SASEGT. The CDR3 consists of 15 residues. The CDR3 region has the DNA TGTGCCAGCAGGACTCCCGGGACAGGGAACTATGGCTACACCTTC. It encodes CASRTPGTGNYGYTF.